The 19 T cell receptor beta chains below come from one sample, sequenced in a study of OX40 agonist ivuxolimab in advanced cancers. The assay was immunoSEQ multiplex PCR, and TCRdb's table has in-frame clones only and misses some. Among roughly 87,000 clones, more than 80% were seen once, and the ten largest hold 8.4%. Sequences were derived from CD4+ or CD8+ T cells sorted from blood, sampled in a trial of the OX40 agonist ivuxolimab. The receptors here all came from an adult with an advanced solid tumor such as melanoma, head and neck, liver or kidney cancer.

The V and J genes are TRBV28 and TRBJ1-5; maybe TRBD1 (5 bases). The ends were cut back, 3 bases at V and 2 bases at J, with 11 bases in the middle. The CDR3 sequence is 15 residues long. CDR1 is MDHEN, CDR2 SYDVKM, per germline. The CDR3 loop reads CASSFPGTGNQPQHF. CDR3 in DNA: TGTGCCAGCAGTTTCCCAGGGACCGGCAATCAGCCCCAGCATTTT.

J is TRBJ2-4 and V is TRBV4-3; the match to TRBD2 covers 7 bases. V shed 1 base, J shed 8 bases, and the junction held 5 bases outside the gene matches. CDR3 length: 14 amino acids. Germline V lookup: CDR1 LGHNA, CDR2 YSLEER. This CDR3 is CASSQAVGGDIQYF. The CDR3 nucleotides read TGCGCCAGCAGCCAAGCCGTGGGGGGGGACATTCAGTACTTC.

This CDR3 is CASTRMETGTGETQYF. CDR3 nucleotides: TGTGCCAGCACCAGGATGGAAACAGGGACAGGGGAGACCCAGTACTTC. This chain connects TRBV28 to TRBJ2-5; 9 nucleotides line up with TRBD1. V gave up 7 bases and J gave up 5 bases; unmatched junction bases: 14. CDR1 and CDR2 from the germline V gene are MDHEN and SYDVKM. The CDR3 contains 16 residues. The complete variable domain, with remaining parts taken from reference TRBV28 and TRBJ2-5, reads DVKVTQSSRYLVKRTGEKVFLECVQDMDHENMFWYRQDPGLGLRLIYFSYDVKMKEKGDIPEGYSVSREKKERFSLILESASTNQTSMYLCASTRMETGTGETQYFGPGTRLLVL.

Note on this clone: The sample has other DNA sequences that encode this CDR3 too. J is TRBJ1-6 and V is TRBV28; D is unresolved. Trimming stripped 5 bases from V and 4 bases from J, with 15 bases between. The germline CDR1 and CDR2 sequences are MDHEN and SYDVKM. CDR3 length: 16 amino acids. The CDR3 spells CASSLEGSVYNSPLHF. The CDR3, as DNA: TGTGCCAGCAGTCTGGAGGGATCCGTTTATAATTCACCCCTCCACTTT. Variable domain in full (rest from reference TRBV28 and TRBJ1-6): DVKVTQSSRYLVKRTGEKVFLECVQDMDHENMFWYRQDPGLGLRLIYFSYDVKMKEKGDIPEGYSVSREKKERFSLILESASTNQTSMYLCASSLEGSVYNSPLHFGNGTRLTVT.

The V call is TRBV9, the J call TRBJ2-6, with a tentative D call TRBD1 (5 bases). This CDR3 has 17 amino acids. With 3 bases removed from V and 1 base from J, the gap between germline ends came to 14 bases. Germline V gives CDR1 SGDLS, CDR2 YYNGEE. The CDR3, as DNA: TGTGCCAGCAGCGGCAGGGTAGATAAATCTGGGGCCAACGTCCTGACTTTC. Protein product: CASSGRVDKSGANVLTF.

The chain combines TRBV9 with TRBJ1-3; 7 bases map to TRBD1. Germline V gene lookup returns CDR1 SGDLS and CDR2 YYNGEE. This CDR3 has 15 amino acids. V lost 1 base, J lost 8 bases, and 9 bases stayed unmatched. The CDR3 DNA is TGTGCCAGCAGCGTATCGGGCAGGGGGGTGGACACCATATATTTT. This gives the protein CASSVSGRGVDTIYF.

The DNA for the CDR3 is TGTGCCAGCAGCCGACACCTCAACACCGGGGAGCTGTTTTTT. Translating gives CASSRHLNTGELFF. This chain connects TRBV14 to TRBJ2-2; no definite D call. This CDR3 has 14 residues. Germline V gene lookup returns CDR1 SGHDN and CDR2 FVKESK. The V end was cut by 4 bases, the J end by 2 bases, with 8 bases between.

CDR3 sequence (DNA): TGTGCCAGCAGTGAACTCGGGACTAGCGGGATCTATGAGCAGTTCTTC. It translates to CASSELGTSGIYEQFF. V and J are TRBV25-1 and TRBJ2-1; 13 bases are shared with TRBD2. Germline V gene sequence: CDR1 MGHDK, CDR2 SYGVNS. The CDR3 spans 16 residues. With V trimmed by 2 bases and J by 8 bases, 6 bases remained unmatched. Filled out from reference TRBV25-1 and TRBJ2-1, the complete variable domain reads EADIYQTPRYLVIGTGKKITLECSQTMGHDKMYWYQQDPGMELHLIHYSYGVNSTEKGDLSSESTVSRIRTEHFPLTLESARPSHTSQYLCASSELGTSGIYEQFFGPGTRLTVL.

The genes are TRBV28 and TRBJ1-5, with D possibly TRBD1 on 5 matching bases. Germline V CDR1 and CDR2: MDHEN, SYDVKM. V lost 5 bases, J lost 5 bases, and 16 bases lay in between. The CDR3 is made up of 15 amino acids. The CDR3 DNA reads TGTGCCAGCAGTCCGGGACCGGGGGACGATCAGCCCCAGCATTTT. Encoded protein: CASSPGPGDDQPQHF.

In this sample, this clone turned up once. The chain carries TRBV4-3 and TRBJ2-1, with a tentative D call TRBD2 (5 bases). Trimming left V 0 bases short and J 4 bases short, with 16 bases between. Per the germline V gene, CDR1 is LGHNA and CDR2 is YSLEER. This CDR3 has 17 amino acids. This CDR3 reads CASSQDVSETIYNEQFF. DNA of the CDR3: TGCGCCAGCAGCCAAGACGTATCCGAGACTATTTACAATGAGCAGTTCTTC.

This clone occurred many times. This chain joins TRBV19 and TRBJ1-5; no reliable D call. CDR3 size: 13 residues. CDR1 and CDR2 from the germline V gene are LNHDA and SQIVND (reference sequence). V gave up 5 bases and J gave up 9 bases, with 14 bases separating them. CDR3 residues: CASSLRFRGPQHF. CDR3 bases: TGTGCCAGTAGTCTACGGTTCAGAGGGCCCCAGCATTTT.

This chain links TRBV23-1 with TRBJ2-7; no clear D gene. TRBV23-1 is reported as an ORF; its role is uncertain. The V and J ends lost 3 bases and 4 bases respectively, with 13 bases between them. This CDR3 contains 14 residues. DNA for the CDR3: TGCGCCAGCAGTCATACCAGAAAGAAATACGAGCAGTACTTC. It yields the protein CASSHTRKKYEQYF.

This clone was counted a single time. This CDR3 reads CASSLGGIEQFF. DNA of the CDR3: TGTGCCAGCAGCTTGGGAGGAATTGAGCAGTTCTTC. The chain couples TRBV5-6 to TRBJ2-1; D unclear. V was shortened by 0 bases and J by 9 bases, with 7 bases between the two germline ends. From germline, CDR1 is SGHDT and CDR2 YYEEEE. This CDR3 is 12 amino acids long.

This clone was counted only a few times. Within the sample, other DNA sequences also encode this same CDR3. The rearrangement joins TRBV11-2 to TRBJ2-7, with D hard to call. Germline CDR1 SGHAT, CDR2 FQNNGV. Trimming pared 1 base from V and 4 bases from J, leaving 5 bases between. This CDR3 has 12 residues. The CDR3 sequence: CASSLGLYEQYF. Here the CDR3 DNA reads TGTGCCAGCAGCTTAGGTCTTTACGAGCAGTACTTC. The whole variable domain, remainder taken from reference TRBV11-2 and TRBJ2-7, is EAGVAQSPRYKIIEKRQSVAFWCNPISGHATLYWYQQILGQGPKLLIQFQNNGVVDDSQLPKDRFSAERLKGVDSTLKIQPAKLEDSAVYLCASSLGLYEQYFGPGTRLTVT.

CDR3 nucleotides: TGCAGTGCTAGAGAAGTAGATACGCAGTATTTT. Translated: CSAREVDTQYF. The chain recombines TRBV20-1 with TRBJ2-3; the D is unclear. Germline V gene data show CDR1 as DFQATT and CDR2 as SNEGSKA (reference sequence). The ends were cut back, 0 bases at V and 5 bases at J, with 3 bases in the middle. CDR3 size: 11 residues.

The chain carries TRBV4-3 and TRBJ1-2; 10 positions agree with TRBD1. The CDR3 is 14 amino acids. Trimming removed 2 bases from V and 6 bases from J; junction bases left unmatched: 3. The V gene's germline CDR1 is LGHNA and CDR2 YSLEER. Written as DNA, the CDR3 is TGCGCCAGCAGCCAACGGGACAGGGGCGATGGCTACACCTTC. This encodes CASSQRDRGDGYTF.

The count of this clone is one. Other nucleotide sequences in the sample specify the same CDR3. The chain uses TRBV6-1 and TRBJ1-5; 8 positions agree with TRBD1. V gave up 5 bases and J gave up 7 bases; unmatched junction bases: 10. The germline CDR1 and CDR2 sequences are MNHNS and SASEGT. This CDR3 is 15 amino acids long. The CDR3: CASSMDRALWQPQHF. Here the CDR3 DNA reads TGTGCCAGCAGTATGGACAGGGCCCTCTGGCAGCCCCAGCATTTT.

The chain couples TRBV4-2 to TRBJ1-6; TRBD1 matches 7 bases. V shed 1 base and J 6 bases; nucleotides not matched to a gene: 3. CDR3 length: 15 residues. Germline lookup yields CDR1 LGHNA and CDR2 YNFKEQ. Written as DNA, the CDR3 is TGTGCCAGCAGCCAAGGGGGACAGAGTAATTCACCCCTCCACTTT. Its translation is CASSQGGQSNSPLHF.

The CDR3 DNA is TGTGCCAGCACCGAAGGGTACTATGGCTACACCTTC. This sequence encodes CASTEGYYGYTF. The chain carries TRBV5-8 and TRBJ1-2; D is ambiguous. The V and J ends lost 6 bases and 3 bases respectively, with 9 bases between them. The CDR3 extends over 12 amino acids. The germline gives CDR1 SGHTS, CDR2 YDEGEE.